This TCR beta chain was identified in a study of T cell clonotyping in hematopoietic cell transplantation. The repertoire was sequenced with immunoSEQ multiplex PCR; TCRdb's copy has only in-frame clones and lacks some. The data hold about 36,000 clones, with approximately 89% observed a single time. For this clone: Its specificity is unknown.

The study, taken as a whole, reports: Graft donor and pretransplant recipient Inverse Simpson Index values predicted broader posttransplant TCR diversity.

With 3 bases removed from V and 2 bases from J, the gap between germline ends came to 10 bases. The CDR3 covers 13 residues. Germline CDR1 is GTSNPN and CDR2 is SVGIG (reference sequence). This clonotype was obtained from a woman aged 40 to 49 in good health. Some clones in this sample may be carry-over from other donors' samples. The rearrangement uses TRBV30 and TRBJ1-1; tentative D call: TRBD1 (6 bases). Sequencing used peripheral blood mononuclear cells. The CDR3 sequence: CAWRDSLNTEAFF. DNA of the CDR3: TGTGCCTGGAGGGACAGCCTCAACACTGAAGCTTTCTTT.